These 14 T cell receptor beta chains were all obtained from the same sample, sequenced in a study of CXCR3-negative and CXCR3-positive naive CD8 T cells. The method, 5' RACE with UMI labels, was used to prepare the TRB cDNA libraries. TCRdb re-called the 5' RACE reads and catalogs CDR3 proteins one per entry, DNA excluded. Its table lists 46,000 or so distinct CDR3 sequences. The sequenced sample was naive CXCR3- CD8+ T cells from blood. Indicated subset: CD45RO-CCR7+CD27+CD95- naive CD8+ T cells lacking CXCR3 (TNR3-). These receptors came from a human donor in good health. Some clones in this sample may be carry-over from other donors' samples.

This chain's CDR3 is CASTEGLLTYEQYF. V and J are TRBV2 and TRBJ2-7. Germline assignment: CDR1 SNHLY and CDR2 FYNNEI. This CDR3 contains 14 residues. Together with reference TRBV2 and TRBJ2-7, the CDR3 gives the full variable domain: EPEVTQTPSHQVTQMGQEVILRCVPISNHLYFYWYRQILGQKVEFLVSFYNNEISEKSEIFDDQFSVERPDGSNFTLKIRSTKLEDSAMYFCASTEGLLTYEQYFGPGTRLTVT.

The chain uses TRBV19 and TRBJ1-5; the D gene TCRdb calls, TRBD1, cannot be checked with no DNA. The CDR3 has 18 amino acids. The germline V gene encodes CDR1 LNHDA and CDR2 SQIVND (reference sequence). This chain's CDR3 is CASSMGLPGQGFNQPQHF.

The chain joins TRBV12-3 or TRBV12-4 to TRBJ2-2; the D gene TCRdb calls, TRBD1, cannot be checked with no DNA. The CDR3 is made up of 17 amino acids. The CDR3 spells CASSHTPAKTNTGELFF.

The rearrangement links TRBV29-1 to TRBJ2-1; the D gene TCRdb calls, TRBD2, cannot be checked with no DNA. Per the germline V gene, CDR1 is SQVTM and CDR2 is ANQGSEA. The CDR3 spans 14 residues. CDR3 in amino acids: CSVASESSYNEQFF.

The J gene is TRBJ1-2, the V gene TRBV29-1. Germline V gene data show CDR1 as SQVTM and CDR2 as ANQGSEA. The CDR3 extends over 13 amino acids. This chain's CDR3 is CSVEDSSFYGYTF.

The rearrangement joins TRBV28 to TRBJ2-5. Germline lookup yields CDR1 MDHEN and CDR2 SYDVKM. CDR3 size: 16 residues. The CDR3 protein is CASSFDPDVYQETQYF.

The chain is built from TRBV5-4 and TRBJ2-7. The CDR3 is 14 amino acids. CDR1 is SGHNT, CDR2 YYREEE, per germline (reference sequence). This chain's CDR3 is CASSLGQSSYEQYF.

The chain combines TRBV5-4 with TRBJ2-1; the TCRdb D gene call, TRBD2, has no DNA to confirm it. The CDR3 has 15 residues. Germline V gives CDR1 SGHNT, CDR2 YYREEE (reference sequence). CDR3 in amino acids: CASSSSGGAWNEQFF.

The genes are TRBV7-9 and TRBJ1-1; without DNA, the TCRdb call of TRBD1 cannot be checked. CDR1 and CDR2 from the germline V gene are SEHNR and FQNEAQ (reference sequence). This CDR3 is 14 amino acids long. This CDR3 is CASSPGTVITEAFF.

This chain joins TRBV28 and TRBJ1-2. This CDR3 has 14 residues. Germline lookup yields CDR1 MDHEN and CDR2 SYDVKM. This CDR3 reads CASSRFSMRESYTF.

The rearrangement joins TRBV7-3 to TRBJ2-1. Germline assignment: CDR1 SGHTA and CDR2 FQGTGA. CDR3 size: 15 residues. CDR3 region: CASSWSGSSYNEQFF.

CDR3 residues: CASSQDLAGPYNEQFF. V is TRBV4-1 and J is TRBJ2-1; TCRdb indicates TRBD2, and absent DNA this call remains unverified. The length of the CDR3 is 16 residues. The germline gives CDR1 MGHRA, CDR2 YSYEKL.

The V gene is TRBV5-5, the J gene TRBJ2-5; lacking DNA, the TRBD1 call made by TCRdb goes unchecked. CDR1 is SGHKS, CDR2 YYEKEE, per germline (reference sequence). This CDR3 is built from 15 residues. CDR3 protein: CASSSTGNTQETQYF.

The chain couples TRBV29-1 to TRBJ2-1; the TCRdb call, TRBD2, lacks DNA for checking. Germline CDR1 SQVTM, CDR2 ANQGSEA. The CDR3 covers 14 residues. This CDR3 is CSVVRTSGRSEQFF.